Described below is a single T cell receptor (beta chain) sequence and its context. What antigen it recognizes has not been identified. No base quality values were provided; no much bigger clone lies one nucleotide off. This specimen comes from a study of T cell repertoires in cytomegalovirus infection (dated by TCRdb to between 2018 and 2021). Context from the whole study: Because public TCR beta signatures pointed to carriage of CMV infection together with the matching HLA type, the HLA type of each donor mattered for the analysis. Overall study outcomes, separate from this receptor: In both this cohort and an independent cohort of 300 to 450 donors, the cumulative frequency of public TCR beta family members distinguished carriers of CMV infection plus the relevant HLA type. The ex vivo response was dominated by HLA-C-restricted CMV-specific TCR beta clonotypes, which also provided the single most frequent clonotype in two of eight donors.

The listed sequencing device is Illumina HiSeq 1500. TCRdb itself trimmed the public reads at Q25 with fastp, ran MiXCR and retained productive beta chains. Each entry merges the rows of one CDR3 protein and shows their most common DNA and genes. This sample gives roughly 760,000 distinct CDR3 sequences in total; less than 40% of them show up just once. More than 2.5% of the sample goes to the ten largest clones. The junction shows trimming of 6 bases on V and 8 bases on J, and the gene matches do not reach 13 bases of it. The germline V gene gives CDR1 as MNHEY and CDR2 as SVGAGI. From its cysteine to its phenylalanine, the CDR3 spans 15 amino acids. Solely the CDR3 DNA is kept, with 45 bases framed from the first base.

The chain is assembled from TRBV6-5 and TRBJ1-1; 9 middle bases align to TRBD1. This receptor was taken from a human donor in good health (CMV status not recorded). Some clones in this sample may be carry-over from other donors' samples. The sequenced sample consisted of PBMCs. The nucleotides are TGTGCCAGCAGACTAGGTCGTACAGGGGGCGGCGAAGCTTTCTTT. It specifies CASRLGRTGGGEAFF.